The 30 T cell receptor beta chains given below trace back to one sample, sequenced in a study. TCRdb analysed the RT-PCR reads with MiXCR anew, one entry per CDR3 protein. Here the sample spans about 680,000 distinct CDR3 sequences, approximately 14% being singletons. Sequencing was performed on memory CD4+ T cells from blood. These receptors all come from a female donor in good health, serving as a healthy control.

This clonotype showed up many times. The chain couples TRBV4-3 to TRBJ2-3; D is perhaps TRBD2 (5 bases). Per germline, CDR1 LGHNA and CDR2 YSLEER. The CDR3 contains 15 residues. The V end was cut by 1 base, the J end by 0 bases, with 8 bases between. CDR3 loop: CASSQAWTSTDTQYF. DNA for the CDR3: TGCGCCAGCAGCCAAGCGTGGACTAGCACAGATACGCAGTATTTT.

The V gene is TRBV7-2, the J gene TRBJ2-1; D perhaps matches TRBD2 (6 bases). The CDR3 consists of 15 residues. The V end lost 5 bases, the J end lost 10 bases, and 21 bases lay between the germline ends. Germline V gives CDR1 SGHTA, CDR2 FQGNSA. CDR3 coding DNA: TGTGCCAGCAGCCCCCAACCTCTGGGAGGAGGAGAGCAGTTCTTC. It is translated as CASSPQPLGGGEQFF.

The CDR3: CASAGGALANYGYTF. In nucleotides, the CDR3 is TGTGCCAGCGCGGGGGGGGCATTGGCTAACTATGGCTACACCTTC. This chain connects TRBV28 to TRBJ1-2, with D tentatively TRBD1 (6 bases). V lost 8 bases and J lost 0, with 16 bases in between. The germline V gene encodes CDR1 MDHEN and CDR2 SYDVKM. The length of the CDR3 is 15 residues.

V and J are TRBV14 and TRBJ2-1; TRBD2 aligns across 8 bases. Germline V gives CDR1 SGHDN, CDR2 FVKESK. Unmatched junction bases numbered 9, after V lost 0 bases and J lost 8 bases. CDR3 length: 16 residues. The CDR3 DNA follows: TGTGCCAGCAGCCAAGATACGGGACTAGTGTTCCATGAGCAGTTCTTC. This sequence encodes CASSQDTGLVFHEQFF.

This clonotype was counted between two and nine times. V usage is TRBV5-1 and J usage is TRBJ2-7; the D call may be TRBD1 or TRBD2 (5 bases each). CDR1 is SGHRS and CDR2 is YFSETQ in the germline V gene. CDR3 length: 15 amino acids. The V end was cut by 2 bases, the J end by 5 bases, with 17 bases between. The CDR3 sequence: CASSLGAGANDEQYF. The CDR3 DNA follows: TGCGCCAGCAGCTTAGGTGCCGGGGCTAACGACGAGCAGTACTTC.

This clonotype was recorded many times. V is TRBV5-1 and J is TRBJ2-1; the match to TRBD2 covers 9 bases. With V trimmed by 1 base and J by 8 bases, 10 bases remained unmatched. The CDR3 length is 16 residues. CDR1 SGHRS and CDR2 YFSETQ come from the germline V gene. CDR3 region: CASSLIWLAGPDEQFF. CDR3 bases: TGCGCCAGCAGCTTGATTTGGCTAGCGGGACCCGATGAGCAGTTCTTC.

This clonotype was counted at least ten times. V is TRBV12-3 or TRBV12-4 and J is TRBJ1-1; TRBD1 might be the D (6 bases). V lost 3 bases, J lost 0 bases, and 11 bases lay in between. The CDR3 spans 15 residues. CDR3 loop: CASSLQGSMNTEAFF. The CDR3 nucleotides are TGTGCCAGCAGTTTGCAGGGGTCCATGAACACTGAAGCTTTCTTT.

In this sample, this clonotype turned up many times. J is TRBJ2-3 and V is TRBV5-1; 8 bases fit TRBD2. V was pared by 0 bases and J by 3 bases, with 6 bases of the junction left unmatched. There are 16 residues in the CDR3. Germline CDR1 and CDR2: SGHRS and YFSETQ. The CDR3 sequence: CASSLVLAGGTDTQYF. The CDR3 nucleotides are TGCGCCAGCAGCTTGGTGTTGGCGGGAGGTACAGATACGCAGTATTTT. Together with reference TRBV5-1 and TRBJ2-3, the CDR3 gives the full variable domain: KAGVTQTPRYLIKTRGQQVTLSCSPISGHRSVSWYQQTPGQGLQFLFEYFSETQRNKGNFPGRFSGRQFSNSRSEMNVSTLELGDSALYLCASSLVLAGGTDTQYFGPGTRLTVL.

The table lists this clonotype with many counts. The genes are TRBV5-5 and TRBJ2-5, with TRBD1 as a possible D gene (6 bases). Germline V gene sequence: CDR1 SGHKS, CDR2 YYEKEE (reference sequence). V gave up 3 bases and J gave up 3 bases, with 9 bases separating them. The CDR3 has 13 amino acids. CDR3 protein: CASSYRAKETQYF. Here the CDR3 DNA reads TGTGCCAGCAGCTACAGGGCGAAAGAGACCCAGTACTTC.

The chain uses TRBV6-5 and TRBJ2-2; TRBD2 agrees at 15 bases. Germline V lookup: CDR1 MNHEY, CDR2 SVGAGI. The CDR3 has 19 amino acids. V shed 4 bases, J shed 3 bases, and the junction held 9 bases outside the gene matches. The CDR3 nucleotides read TGTGCCAGCAGTTCACCCACCGGGACTAGCGGGAGGCACACCGGGGAGCTGTTTTTT. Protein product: CASSSPTGTSGRHTGELFF.

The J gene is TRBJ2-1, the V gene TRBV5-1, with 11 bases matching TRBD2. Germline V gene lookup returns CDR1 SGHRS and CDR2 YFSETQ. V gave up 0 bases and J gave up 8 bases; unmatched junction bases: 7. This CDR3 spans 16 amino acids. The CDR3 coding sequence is TGCGCCAGCAGCTTGGGGTTAGCGGGAGGGCCCGATGAGCAGTTCTTC. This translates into CASSLGLAGGPDEQFF.

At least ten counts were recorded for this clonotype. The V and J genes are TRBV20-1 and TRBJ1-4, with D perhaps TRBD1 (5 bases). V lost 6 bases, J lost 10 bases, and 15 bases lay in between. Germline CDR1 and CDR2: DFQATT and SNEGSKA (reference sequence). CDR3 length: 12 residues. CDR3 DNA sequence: TGCAGTGCCCCACAAGGGAGGGGAAAACTGTTTTTT. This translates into CSAPQGRGKLFF.

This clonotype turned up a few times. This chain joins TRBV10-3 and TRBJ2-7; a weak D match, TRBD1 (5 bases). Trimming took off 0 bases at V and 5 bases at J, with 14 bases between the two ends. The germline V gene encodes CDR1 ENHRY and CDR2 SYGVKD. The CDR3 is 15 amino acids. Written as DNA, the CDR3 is TGTGCCATCAGTGAGTCGGGAATTAGGGGTGACGAGCAGTACTTC. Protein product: CAISESGIRGDEQYF.

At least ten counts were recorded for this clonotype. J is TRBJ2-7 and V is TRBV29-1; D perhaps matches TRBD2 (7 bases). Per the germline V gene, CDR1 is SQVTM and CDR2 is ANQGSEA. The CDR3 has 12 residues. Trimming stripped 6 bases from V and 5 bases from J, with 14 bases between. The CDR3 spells CSVGKGGNEQYF. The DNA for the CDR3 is TGCAGCGTCGGAAAGGGGGGGAACGAGCAGTACTTC.

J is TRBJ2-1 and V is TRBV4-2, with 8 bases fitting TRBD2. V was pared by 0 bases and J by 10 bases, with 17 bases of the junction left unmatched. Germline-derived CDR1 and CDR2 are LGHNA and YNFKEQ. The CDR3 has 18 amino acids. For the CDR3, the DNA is TGTGCCAGCAGCCAAGATCAGACGGCGGGAGGAGGCACCGGGGAGCAGTTCTTC. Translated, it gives CASSQDQTAGGGTGEQFF.

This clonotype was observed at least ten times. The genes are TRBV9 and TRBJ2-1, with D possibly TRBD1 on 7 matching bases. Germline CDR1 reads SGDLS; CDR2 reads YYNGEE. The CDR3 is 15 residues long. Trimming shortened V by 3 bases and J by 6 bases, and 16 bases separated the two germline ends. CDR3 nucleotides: TGTGCCAGCAGCGGGCGGGACAGTGGGGCCAATGAGCAGTTCTTC. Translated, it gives CASSGRDSGANEQFF.

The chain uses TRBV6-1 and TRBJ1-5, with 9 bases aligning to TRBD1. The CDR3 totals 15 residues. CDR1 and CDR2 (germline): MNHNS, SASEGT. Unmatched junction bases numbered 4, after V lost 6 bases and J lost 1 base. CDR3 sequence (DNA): TGTGCCAGCAGGCCTGGACAGGGGAGCAATCAGCCCCAGCATTTT. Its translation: CASRPGQGSNQPQHF.

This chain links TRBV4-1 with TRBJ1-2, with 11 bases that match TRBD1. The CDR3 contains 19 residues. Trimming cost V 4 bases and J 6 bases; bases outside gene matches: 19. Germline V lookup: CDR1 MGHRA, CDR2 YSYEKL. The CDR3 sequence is CASSPFQSISDRGRNGYTF. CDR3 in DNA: TGCGCCAGCAGCCCCTTCCAATCCATTTCGGACAGGGGGCGTAATGGCTACACCTTC.

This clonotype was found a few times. The CDR3 DNA reads as TGTGCCAGCAGCTTGAGGGATGCAACTAATGAAAAACTGTTTTTT. This sequence encodes CASSLRDATNEKLFF. The chain recombines TRBV7-8 with TRBJ1-4; no clear D gene. V lost 3 bases to trimming and J lost 0 bases, with 8 bases between them. This CDR3 is built from 15 residues. The germline gives CDR1 SGHVS, CDR2 FQNEAQ.

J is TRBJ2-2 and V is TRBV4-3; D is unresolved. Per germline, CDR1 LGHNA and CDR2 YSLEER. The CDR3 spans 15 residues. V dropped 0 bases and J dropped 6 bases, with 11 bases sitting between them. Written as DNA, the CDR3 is TGCGCCAGCAGCCAAGAAGCGAGTCGACCCGGGGAGCTGTTTTTT. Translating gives CASSQEASRPGELFF.

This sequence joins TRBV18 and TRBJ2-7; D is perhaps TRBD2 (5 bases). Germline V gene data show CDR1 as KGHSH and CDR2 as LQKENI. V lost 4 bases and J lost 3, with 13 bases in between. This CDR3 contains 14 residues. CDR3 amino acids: CASSLSREYYEQYF. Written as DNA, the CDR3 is TGTGCCAGCTCACTATCGAGGGAGTACTACGAGCAGTACTTC.

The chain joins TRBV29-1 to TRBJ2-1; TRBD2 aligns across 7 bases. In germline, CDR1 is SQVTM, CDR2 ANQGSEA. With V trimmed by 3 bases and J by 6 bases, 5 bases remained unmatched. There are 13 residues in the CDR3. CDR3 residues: CSVDGAGANEQFF. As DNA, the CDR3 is TGCAGCGTTGATGGGGCGGGAGCCAATGAGCAGTTCTTC.

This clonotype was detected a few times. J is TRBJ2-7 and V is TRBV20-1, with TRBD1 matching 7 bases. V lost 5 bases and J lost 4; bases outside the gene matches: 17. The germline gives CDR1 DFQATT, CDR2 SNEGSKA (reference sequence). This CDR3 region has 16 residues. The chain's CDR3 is CSAHSGQAANPYEQYF. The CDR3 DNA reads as TGCAGTGCTCATTCCGGACAGGCAGCCAACCCTTACGAGCAGTACTTC.

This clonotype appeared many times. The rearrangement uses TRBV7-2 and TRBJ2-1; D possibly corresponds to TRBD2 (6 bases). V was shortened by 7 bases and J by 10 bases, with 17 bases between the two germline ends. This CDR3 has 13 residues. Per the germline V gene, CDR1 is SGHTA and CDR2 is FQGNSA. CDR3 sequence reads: CASKQRLADEQFF. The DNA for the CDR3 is TGTGCCAGCAAACAGCGGTTAGCGGACGAGCAGTTCTTC.

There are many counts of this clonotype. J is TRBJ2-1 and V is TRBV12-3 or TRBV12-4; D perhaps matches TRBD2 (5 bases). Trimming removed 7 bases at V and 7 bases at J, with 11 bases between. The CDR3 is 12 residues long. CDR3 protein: CASKRTVNEQFF. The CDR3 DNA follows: TGTGCCAGCAAAAGGACTGTGAATGAGCAGTTCTTC.

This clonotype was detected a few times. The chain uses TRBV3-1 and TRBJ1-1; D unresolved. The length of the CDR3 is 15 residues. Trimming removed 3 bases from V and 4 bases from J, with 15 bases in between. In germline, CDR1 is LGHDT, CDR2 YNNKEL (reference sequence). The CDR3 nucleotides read TGTGCCAGCAGCCAGAGCCAAAGGATGGGCACTGAAGCTTTCTTT. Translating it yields CASSQSQRMGTEAFF.

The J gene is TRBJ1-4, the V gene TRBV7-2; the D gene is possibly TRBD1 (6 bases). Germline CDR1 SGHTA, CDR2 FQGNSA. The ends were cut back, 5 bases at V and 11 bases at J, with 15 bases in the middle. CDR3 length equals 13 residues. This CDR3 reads CASSQTTGPKLFF. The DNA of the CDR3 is TGTGCCAGCAGCCAGACGACAGGCCCGAAACTGTTTTTT. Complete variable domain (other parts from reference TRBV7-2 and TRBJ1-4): GAGVSQSPSNKVTEKGKDVELRCDPISGHTALYWYRQSLGQGLEFLIYFQGNSAPDKSGLPSDRFSAERTGGSVSTLTIQRTQQEDSAVYLCASSQTTGPKLFFGSGTQLSVL.

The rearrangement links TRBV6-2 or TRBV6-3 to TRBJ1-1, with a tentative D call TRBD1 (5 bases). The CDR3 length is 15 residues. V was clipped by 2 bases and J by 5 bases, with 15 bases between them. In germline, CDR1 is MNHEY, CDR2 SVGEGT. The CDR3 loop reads CASSYNRRGGTEAFF. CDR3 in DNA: TGTGCCAGCAGTTACAACAGGCGCGGGGGGACTGAAGCTTTCTTT.

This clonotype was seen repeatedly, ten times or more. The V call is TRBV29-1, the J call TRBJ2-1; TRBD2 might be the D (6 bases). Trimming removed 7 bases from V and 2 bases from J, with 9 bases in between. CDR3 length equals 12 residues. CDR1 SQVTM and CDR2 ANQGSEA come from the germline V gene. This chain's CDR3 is CSGGVAYNEQFF. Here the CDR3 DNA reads TGCAGCGGGGGGGTCGCCTACAATGAGCAGTTCTTC.

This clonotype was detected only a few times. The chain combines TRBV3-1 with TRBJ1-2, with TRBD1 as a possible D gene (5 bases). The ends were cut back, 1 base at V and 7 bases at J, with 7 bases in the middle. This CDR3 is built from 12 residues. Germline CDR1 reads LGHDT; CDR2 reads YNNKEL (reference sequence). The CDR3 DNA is TGTGCCAGCAGCCAAGGGGACTTTGGCTACACCTTC. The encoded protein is CASSQGDFGYTF.